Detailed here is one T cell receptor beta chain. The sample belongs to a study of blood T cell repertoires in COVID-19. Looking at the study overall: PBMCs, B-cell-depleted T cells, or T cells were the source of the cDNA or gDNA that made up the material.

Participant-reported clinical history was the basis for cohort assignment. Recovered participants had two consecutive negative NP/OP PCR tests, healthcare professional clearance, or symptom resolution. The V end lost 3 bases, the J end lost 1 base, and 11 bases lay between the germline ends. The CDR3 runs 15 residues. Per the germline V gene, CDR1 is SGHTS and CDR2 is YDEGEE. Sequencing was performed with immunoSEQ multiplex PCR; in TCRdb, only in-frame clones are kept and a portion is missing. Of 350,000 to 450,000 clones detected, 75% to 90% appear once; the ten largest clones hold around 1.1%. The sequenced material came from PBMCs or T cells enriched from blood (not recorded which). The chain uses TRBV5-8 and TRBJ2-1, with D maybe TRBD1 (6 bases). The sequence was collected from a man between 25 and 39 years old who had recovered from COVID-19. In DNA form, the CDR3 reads TGTGCCAGCAGCTCACTACAGGGTTCCTACAATGAGCAGTTCTTC. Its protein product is CASSSLQGSYNEQFF.